This T cell receptor (beta chain) is drawn from a study of response to subunit inactivated influenza vaccine. General study findings and limits: Authors suggested that a seasonal influenza vaccination recruits few new T cells each time.

One entry per CDR3 protein, called by TCRdb with MiXCR from the RT-PCR reads. The top ten hold roughly 10% of the sample, which has about 650,000 distinct CDR3 sequences, around 14% seen once. This clonotype was counted between two and nine times. No antigen is known for it. This CDR3 region has 13 residues. Trimming shortened V by 4 bases and J by 3 bases, and 11 bases separated the two germline ends. CDR1 is SGHRS, CDR2 YFSETQ, per germline. V and J are TRBV5-1 and TRBJ2-7, with D perhaps matching TRBD1 (6 bases). The sequencing here drew on PBMCs from blood, taken about 13 days after vaccination. The TCR was taken from a man between 50 and 59 years old who received an inactivated influenza vaccine. The CDR3: CASSQDSFYEQYF. The DNA for the CDR3 is TGCGCCAGCAGCCAGGACAGTTTCTACGAGCAGTACTTC.